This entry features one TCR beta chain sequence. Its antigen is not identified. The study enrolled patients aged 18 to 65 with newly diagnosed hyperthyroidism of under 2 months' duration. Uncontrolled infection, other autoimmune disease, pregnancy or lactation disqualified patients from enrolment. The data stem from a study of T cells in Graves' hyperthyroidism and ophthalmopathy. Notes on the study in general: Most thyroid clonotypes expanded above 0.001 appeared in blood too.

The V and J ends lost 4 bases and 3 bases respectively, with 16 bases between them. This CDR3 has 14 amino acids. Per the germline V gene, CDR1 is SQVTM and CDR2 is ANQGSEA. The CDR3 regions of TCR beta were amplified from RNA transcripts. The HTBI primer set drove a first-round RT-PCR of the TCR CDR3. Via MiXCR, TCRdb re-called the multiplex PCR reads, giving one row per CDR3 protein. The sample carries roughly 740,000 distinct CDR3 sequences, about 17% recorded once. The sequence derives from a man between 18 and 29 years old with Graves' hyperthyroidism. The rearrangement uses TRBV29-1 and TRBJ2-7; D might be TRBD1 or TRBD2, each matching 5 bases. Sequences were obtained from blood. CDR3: CSVVSWDGDYEQYF. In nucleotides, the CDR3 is TGCAGCGTTGTTTCTTGGGACGGAGACTACGAGCAGTACTTC.